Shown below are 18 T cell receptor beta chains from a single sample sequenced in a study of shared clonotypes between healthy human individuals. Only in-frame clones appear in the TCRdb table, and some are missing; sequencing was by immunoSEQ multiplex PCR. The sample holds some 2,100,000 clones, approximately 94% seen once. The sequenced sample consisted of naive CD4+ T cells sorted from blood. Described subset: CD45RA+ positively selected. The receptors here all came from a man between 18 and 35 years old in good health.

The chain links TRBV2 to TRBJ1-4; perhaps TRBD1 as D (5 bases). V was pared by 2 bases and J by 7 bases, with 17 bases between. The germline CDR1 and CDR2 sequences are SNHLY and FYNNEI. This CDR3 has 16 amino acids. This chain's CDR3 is CASSEIGLQGAEKLFF. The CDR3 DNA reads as TGTGCCAGCAGTGAAATAGGGCTTCAAGGGGCTGAAAAACTGTTTTTT.

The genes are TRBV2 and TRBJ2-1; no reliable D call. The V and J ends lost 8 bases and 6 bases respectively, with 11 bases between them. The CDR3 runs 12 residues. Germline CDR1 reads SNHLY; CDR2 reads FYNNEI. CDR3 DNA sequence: TGTGCCAGCGTCGGAACAGTCAATGAGCAGTTCTTC. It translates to CASVGTVNEQFF.

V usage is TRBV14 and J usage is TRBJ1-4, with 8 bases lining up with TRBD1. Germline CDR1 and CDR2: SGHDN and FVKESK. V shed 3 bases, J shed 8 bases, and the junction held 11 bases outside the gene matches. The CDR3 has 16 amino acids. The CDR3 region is CASSQALGQGNEKLFF. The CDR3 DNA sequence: TGTGCCAGCAGCCAGGCACTTGGACAGGGAAACGAAAAACTGTTTTTT. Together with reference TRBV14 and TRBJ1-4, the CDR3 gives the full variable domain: EAGVTQFPSHSVIEKGQTVTLRCDPISGHDNLYWYRRVMGKEIKFLLHFVKESKQDESGMPNNRFLAERTGGTYSTLKVQPAELEDSGVYFCASSQALGQGNEKLFFGSGTQLSVL.

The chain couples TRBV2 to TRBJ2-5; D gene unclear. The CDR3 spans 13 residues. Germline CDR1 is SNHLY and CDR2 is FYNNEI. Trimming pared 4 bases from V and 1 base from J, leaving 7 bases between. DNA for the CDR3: TGTGCCAGCAGTGGGGTAGTCCAAGAGACCCAGTACTTC. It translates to CASSGVVQETQYF.

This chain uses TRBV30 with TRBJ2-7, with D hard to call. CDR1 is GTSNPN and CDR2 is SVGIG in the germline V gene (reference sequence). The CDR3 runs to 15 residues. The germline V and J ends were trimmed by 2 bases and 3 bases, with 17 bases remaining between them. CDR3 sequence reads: CAWSSPRTGIYEQYF. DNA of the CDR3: TGTGCCTGGAGTTCCCCCCGGACCGGTATCTACGAGCAGTACTTC.

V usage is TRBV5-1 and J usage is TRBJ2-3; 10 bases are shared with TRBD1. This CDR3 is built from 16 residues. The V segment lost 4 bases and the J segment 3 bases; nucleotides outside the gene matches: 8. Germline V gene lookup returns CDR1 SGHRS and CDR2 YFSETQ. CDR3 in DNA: TGCGCCAGCAGCCTCGAACCGGGACAGGGGACAGATACGCAGTATTTT. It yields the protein CASSLEPGQGTDTQYF.

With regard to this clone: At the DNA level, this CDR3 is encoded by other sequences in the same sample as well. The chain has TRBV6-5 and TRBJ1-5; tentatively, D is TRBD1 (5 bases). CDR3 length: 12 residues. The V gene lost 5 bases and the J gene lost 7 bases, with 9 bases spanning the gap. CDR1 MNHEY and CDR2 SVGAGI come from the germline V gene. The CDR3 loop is CASSPPGQPQHF. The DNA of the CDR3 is TGTGCCAGCAGTCCTCCAGGGCAGCCCCAGCATTTT.

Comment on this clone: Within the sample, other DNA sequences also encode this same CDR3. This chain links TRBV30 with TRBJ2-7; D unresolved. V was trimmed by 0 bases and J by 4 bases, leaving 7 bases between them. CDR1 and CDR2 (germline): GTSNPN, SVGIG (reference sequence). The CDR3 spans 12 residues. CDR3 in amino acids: CAWSVGQYEQYF. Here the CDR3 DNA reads TGTGCCTGGAGTGTAGGGCAGTACGAGCAGTACTTC.

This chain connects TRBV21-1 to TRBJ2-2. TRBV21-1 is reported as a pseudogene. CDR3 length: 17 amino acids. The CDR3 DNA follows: TGTGCCAGCAGCAAAGAACCGGACCAGCAGACAACCGGGGAGCTGTTTTTT. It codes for CASSKEPDQQTTGELFF.

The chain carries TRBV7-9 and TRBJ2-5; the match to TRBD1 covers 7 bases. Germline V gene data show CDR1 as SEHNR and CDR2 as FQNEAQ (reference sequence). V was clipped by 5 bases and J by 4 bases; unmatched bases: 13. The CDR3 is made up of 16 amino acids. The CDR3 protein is CASSLHILTGTETQYF. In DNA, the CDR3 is TGTGCCAGCAGCCTACACATTTTGACAGGGACAGAGACCCAGTACTTC.

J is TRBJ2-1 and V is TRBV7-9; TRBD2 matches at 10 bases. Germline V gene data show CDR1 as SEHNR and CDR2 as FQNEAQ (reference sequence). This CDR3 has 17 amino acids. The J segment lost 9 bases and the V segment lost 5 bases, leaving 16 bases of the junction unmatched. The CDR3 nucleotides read TGTGCCAGCAGCCCACGTTTAAGCGGGGGGGTAACGGGTGAGCAGTTCTTC. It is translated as CASSPRLSGGVTGEQFF.

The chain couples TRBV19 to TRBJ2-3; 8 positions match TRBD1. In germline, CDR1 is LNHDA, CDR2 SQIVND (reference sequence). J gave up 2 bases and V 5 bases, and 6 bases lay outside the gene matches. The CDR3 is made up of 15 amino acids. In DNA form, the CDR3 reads TGTGCCAGTAGTCCCAGGGGGCGGGACACAGATACGCAGTATTTT. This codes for CASSPRGRDTDTQYF.

Here the CDR3 DNA reads TGTGCCAGCAGCTTCGGAAGGGATTTGAACTCCTACGAGCAGTACTTC. Protein product: CASSFGRDLNSYEQYF. The chain couples TRBV11-2 to TRBJ2-7; D unclear. Germline CDR1 is SGHAT and CDR2 is FQNNGV. The CDR3 spans 16 residues. The V and J ends lost 3 bases and 0 bases respectively, with 15 bases between them.

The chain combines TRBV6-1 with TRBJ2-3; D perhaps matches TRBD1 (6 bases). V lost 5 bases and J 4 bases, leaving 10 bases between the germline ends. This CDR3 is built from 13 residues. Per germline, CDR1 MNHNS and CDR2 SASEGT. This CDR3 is CASSIQGADTQYF. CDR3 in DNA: TGTGCCAGCAGTATACAGGGTGCAGATACGCAGTATTTT.

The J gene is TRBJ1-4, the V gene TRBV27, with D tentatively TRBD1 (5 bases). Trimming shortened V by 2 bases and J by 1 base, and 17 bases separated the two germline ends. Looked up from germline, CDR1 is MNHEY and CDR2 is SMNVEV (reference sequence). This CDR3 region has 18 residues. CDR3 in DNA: TGTGCCAGCAGTTTAATAACTGGCAGGGCCTTAACTAATGAAAAACTGTTTTTT. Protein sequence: CASSLITGRALTNEKLFF. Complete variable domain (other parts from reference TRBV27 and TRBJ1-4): EAQVTQNPRYLITVTGKKLTVTCSQNMNHEYMSWYRQDPGLGLRQIYYSMNVEVTDKGDVPEGYKVSRKEKRNFPLILESPSPNQTSLYFCASSLITGRALTNEKLFFGSGTQLSVL.

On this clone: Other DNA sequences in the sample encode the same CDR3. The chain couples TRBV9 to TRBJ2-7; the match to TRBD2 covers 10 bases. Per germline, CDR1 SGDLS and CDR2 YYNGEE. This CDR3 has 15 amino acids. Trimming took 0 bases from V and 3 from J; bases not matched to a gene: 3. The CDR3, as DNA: TGTGCCAGCAGCGTAGGGCTAGCGGGAGTCTACGAGCAGTACTTC. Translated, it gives CASSVGLAGVYEQYF.

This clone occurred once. CDR3 in DNA: TGTGCCAGCAGCTTTTCGGGACAAGGTTACAATGAGCAGTTCTTC. Translating gives CASSFSGQGYNEQFF. The rearrangement uses TRBV7-8 and TRBJ2-1; D may be TRBD1 (6 bases). This CDR3 is 15 amino acids long. Trimming shortened V by 3 bases and J by 4 bases, and 13 bases separated the two germline ends. Germline CDR1 SGHVS, CDR2 FQNEAQ.

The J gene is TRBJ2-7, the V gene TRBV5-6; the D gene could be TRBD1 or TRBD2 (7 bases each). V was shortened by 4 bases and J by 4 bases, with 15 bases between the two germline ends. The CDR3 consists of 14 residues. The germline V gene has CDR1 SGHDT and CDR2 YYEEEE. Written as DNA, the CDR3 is TGTGCCAGCAGCCCCAGGGGGGGCAGGTACGAGCAGTACTTC. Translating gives CASSPRGGRYEQYF.